These 2 T cell receptor beta chains were all obtained from the same sample, sequenced in a study of blood T cell repertoires in COVID-19. Some clones are missing from TCRdb's copy, which holds only in-frame ones; the method was immunoSEQ multiplex PCR. The repertoire includes about 53,000 clones, just under 90% of them detected once, and less than 4% sits in the top ten. The specimen sequenced was peripheral blood. These TCRs come from a man aged 50 or older with acute or convalescent COVID-19.

The chain couples TRBV12-3 or TRBV12-4 to TRBJ1-5, with D unresolved. Trimming pared 1 base from V and 6 bases from J, leaving 7 bases between. The CDR3 is 13 residues long. In DNA form, the CDR3 reads TGTGCCAGCAGTTTAGAAGCCGGTCAGCCCCAGCATTTT. Translation: CASSLEAGQPQHF.

This chain joins TRBV3-1 (or the pseudogene TRBV3-2) and TRBJ2-2; 13 bases are a match to TRBD2. The trim removed 4 bases at V and 6 bases at J, leaving 5 bases unmatched. The CDR3 has 16 residues. Germline CDR1 and CDR2: LGHDT and YNNKEL (reference sequence). The CDR3 DNA follows: TGTGCCAGCAGCCCGACTAGCGGGAGGTCCCCCGGGGAGCTGTTTTTT. It translates to CASSPTSGRSPGELFF.